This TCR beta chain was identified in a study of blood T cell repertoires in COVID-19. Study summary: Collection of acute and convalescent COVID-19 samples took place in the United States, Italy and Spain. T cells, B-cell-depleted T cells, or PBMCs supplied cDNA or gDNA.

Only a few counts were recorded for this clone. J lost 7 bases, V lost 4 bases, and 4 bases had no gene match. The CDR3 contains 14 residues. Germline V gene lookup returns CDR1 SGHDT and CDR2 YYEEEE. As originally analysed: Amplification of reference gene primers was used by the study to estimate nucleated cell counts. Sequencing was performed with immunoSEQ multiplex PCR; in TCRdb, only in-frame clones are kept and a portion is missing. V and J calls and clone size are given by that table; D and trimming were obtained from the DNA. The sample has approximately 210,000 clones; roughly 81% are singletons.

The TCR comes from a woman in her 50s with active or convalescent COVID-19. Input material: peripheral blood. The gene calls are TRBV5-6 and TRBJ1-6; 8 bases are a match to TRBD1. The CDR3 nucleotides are TGTGCCAGCAGCCGGACAGGGACGAATTCACCCCTCCACTTT. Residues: CASSRTGTNSPLHF.